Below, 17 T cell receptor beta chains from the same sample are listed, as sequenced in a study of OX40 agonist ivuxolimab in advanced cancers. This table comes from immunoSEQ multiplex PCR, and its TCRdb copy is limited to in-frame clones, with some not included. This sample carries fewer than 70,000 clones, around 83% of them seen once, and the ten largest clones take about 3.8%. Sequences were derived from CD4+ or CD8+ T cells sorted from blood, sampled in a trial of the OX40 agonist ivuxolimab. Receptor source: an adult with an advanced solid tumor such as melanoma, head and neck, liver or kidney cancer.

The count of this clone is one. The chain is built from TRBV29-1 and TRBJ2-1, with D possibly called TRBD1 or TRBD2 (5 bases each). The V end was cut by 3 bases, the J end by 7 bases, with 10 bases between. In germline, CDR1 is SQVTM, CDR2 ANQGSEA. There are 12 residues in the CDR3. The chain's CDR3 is CSVERAGNEQFF. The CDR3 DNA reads TGCAGCGTTGAGAGGGCAGGGAATGAGCAGTTCTTC.

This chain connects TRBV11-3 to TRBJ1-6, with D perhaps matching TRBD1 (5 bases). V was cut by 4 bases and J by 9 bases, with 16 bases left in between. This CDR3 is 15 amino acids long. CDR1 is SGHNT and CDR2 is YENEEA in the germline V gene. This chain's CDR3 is CASSSTTAPGSPLHF. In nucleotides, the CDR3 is TGTGCCAGCAGCTCGACGACAGCCCCGGGTTCACCCCTCCACTTT.

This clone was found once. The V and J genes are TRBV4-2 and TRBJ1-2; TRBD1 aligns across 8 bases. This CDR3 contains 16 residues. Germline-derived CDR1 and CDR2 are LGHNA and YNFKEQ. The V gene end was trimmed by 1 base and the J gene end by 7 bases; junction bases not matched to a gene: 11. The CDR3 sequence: CASSQGLDREHGGYTF. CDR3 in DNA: TGTGCCAGCAGCCAAGGCTTGGACAGGGAACATGGTGGCTACACCTTC.

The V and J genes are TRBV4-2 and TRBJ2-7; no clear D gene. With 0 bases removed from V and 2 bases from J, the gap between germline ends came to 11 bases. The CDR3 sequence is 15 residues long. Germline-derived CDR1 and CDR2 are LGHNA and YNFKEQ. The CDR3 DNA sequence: TGTGCCAGCAGCCAAGATAACGTCTTCACCTACGAGCAGTACTTC. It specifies CASSQDNVFTYEQYF.

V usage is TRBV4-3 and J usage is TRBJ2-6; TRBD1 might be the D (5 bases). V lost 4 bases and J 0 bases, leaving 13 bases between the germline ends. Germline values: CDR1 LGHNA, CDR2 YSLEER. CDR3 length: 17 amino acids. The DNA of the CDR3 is TGCGCCAGCAGCCCGACAGTTATCTTCTCTGGGGCCAACGTCCTGACTTTC. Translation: CASSPTVIFSGANVLTF.

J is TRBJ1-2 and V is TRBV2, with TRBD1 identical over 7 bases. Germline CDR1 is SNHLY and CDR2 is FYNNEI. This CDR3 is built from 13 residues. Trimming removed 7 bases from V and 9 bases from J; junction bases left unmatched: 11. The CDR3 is CASTGGSSGRYTF. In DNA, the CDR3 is TGTGCCAGCACAGGGGGGAGTAGCGGGCGCTACACCTTC.

CDR3 sequence reads: CASSARDNQPQHF. The CDR3 DNA follows: TGTGCCAGCAGTGCTAGGGACAATCAGCCCCAGCATTTT. The chain combines TRBV6-1 with TRBJ1-5; D unclear. CDR1 and CDR2 from the germline V gene are MNHNS and SASEGT. The V end lost 4 bases, the J end lost 3 bases, and 7 bases lay between the germline ends. The CDR3 is 13 amino acids.

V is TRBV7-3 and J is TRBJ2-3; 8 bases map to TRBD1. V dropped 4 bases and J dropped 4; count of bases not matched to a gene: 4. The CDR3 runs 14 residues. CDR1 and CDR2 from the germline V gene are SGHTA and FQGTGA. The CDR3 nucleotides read TGTGCCAGCAGCTCCCGGACAGGGTCAGATACGCAGTATTTT. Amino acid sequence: CASSSRTGSDTQYF.

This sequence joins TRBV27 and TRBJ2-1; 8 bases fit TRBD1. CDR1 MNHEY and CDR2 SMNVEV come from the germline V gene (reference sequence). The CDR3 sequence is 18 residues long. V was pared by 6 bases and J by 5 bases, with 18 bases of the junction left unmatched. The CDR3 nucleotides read TGTGCCAGCAGCCTACAGGTCCCAGGGGGCGGGATGCACAATGAGCAGTTCTTC. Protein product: CASSLQVPGGGMHNEQFF.

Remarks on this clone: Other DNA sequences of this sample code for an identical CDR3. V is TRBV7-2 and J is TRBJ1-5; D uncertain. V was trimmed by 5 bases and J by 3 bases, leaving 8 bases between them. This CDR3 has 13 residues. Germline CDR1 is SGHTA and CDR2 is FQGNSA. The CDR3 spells CASSADFNQPQHF. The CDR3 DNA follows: TGTGCCAGCAGCGCAGATTTCAATCAGCCCCAGCATTTT.

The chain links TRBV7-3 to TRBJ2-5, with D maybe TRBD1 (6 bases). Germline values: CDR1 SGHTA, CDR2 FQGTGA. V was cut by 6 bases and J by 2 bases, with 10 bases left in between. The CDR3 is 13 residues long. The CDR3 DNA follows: TGTGCCAGCAGTTCCGGGACACAAGAGACCCAGTACTTC. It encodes CASSSGTQETQYF.

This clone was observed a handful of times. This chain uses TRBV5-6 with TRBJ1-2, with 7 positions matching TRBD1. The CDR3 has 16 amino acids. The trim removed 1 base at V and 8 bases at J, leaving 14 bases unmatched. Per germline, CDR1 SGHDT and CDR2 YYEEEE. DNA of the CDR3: TGTGCCAGCAGCTTGTCCCCCTGGGACAGTGGAAAAGGCTACACCTTC. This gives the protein CASSLSPWDSGKGYTF.

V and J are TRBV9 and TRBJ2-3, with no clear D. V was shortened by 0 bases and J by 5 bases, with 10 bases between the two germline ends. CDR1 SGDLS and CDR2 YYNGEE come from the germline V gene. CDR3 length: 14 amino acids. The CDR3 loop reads CASSVAVMGDTQYF. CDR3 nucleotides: TGTGCCAGCAGCGTAGCCGTAATGGGAGATACGCAGTATTTT.

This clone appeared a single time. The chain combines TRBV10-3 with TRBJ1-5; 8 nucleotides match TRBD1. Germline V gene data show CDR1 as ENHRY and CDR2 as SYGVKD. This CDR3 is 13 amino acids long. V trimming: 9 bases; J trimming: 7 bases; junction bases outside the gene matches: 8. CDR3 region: CAMQQGVEQPQHF. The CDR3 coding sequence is TGTGCCATGCAACAGGGGGTGGAACAGCCCCAGCATTTT.

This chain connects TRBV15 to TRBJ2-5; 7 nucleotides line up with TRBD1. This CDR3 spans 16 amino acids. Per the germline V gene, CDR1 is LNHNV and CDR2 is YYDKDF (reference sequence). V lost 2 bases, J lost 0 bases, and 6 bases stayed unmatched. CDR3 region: CATSRKGQIYQETQYF. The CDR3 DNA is TGTGCCACCAGCAGAAAGGGACAGATATACCAAGAGACCCAGTACTTC.

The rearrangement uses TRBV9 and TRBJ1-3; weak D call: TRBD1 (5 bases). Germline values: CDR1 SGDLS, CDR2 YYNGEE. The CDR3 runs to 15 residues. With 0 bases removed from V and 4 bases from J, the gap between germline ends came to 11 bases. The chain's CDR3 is CASSVVTGEGNTIYF. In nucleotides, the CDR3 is TGTGCCAGCAGCGTAGTCACAGGAGAGGGAAACACCATATATTTT.

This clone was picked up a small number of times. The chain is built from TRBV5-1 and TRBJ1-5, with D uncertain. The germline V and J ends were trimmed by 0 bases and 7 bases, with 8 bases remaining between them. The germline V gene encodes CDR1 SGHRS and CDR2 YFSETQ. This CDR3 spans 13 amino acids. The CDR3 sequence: CASSLAGGQPQHF. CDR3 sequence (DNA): TGCGCCAGCAGCTTGGCAGGAGGGCAGCCCCAGCATTTT.